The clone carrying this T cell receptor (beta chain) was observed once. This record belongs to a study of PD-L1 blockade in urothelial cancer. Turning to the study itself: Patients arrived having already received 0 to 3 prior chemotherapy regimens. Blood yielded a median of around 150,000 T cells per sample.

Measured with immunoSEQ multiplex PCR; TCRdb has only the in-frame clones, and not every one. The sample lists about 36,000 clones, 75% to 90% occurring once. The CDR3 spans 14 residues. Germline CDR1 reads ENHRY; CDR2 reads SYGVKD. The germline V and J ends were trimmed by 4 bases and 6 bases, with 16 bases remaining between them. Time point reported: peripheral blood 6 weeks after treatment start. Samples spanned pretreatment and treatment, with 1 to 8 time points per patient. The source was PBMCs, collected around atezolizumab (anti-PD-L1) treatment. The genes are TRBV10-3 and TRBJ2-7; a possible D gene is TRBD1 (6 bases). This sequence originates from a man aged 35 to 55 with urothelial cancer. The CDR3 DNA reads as TGTGCCATCAGTGGTACAGGGCTATCGGCCGAGCAGTACTTC. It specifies CAISGTGLSAEQYF.